The subject of this entry is one TCR beta chain. Its antigen is unidentified. The sample is drawn from a study of T cells after yellow fever vaccination. Study-level results: The CD4 compartment and the CD8 compartment contained a small share of clonotypes in common. Abundant clonotypes from the bulk population could contaminate FACS-sorted repertoires. Booster sampling recovered most clones from primary vaccination (about 97% CD4, around 88% CD8).

A universal primer site and UMIs were added as TCR cDNA was made by 5'RACE template switching. Each CDR3 protein is one row after TCRdb ran MiXCR on the 5' RACE reads. The sample records about 580,000 distinct CDR3 sequences, less than 20% being singletons. Trimming shortened V by 6 bases and J by 0 bases, and 12 bases separated the two germline ends. The CDR3 has 15 amino acids. Germline V CDR1 and CDR2: SGHTA, FQGNSA. The chain uses TRBV7-2 and TRBJ1-3; tentative D call: TRBD1 (5 bases). Sequencing used PBMCs, obtained 5 days after the first yellow fever vaccination. The clonotype comes from a man aged 18 to 29 who received the YFV17D yellow fever vaccine. As DNA, the CDR3 is TGTGCCAGCAGGCCTACAGGTTCCTCTGGAAACACCATATATTTT. This sequence encodes CASRPTGSSGNTIYF.